Presented here are 16 T cell receptor beta chains from one specimen sequenced in a study of CXCR3-negative and CXCR3-positive naive CD8 T cells. Libraries of TRB cDNA were made by 5' RACE and carried UMIs. TCRdb processed the 5' RACE reads again and assigns one entry to each CDR3 protein, with no DNA. Here the sample table reports approximately 66,000 distinct CDR3 sequences. Sequenced material: naive CXCR3- CD8+ T cells from blood. As for subset: CD45RO-CCR7+CD27+CD95- naive CD8+ T cells lacking CXCR3 (TNR3-). Receptors originate from a human donor in good health. Some clones in this sample may be carry-over from other donors' samples.

The chain is built from TRBV6-6 and TRBJ2-2; TCRdb selects TRBD1, and the lack of DNA leaves this call unchecked. Germline V gene sequence: CDR1 MNHNY, CDR2 SVGAGI (reference sequence). This CDR3 has 15 amino acids. The CDR3 spells CASRTGVESTGELFF.

The rearrangement joins TRBV6-6 to TRBJ1-5. The CDR3 has 19 residues. CDR1 is MNHNY and CDR2 is SVGAGI in the germline V gene (reference sequence). The chain's CDR3 is CASRPTLGRQLDSNQPQHF.

This chain connects TRBV19 to TRBJ2-5; TCRdb calls TRBD1, which cannot be checked without DNA. There are 14 residues in the CDR3. From germline, CDR1 is LNHDA and CDR2 SQIVND (reference sequence). The CDR3 spells CASSYGQGEETQYF.

V and J are TRBV12-3 or TRBV12-4 and TRBJ1-5; there is no DNA to check the TCRdb D call of TRBD1. This CDR3 has 17 residues. CDR3 region: CASRFERQMDCNQPQHF.

The chain recombines TRBV29-1 with TRBJ2-3; TCRdb's assignment of TRBD1 cannot be checked, as there is no DNA. Germline-derived CDR1 and CDR2 are SQVTM and ANQGSEA. This CDR3 contains 15 residues. The CDR3 loop reads CSVEEGGWSTDTQYF.

Here the CDR3 reads CASSFVVYNEQFF. V usage is TRBV12-3 or TRBV12-4 and J usage is TRBJ2-1. The CDR3 is made up of 13 amino acids.

V and J are TRBV4-3 and TRBJ1-1; absent DNA, TCRdb's TRBD1 call cannot be checked. There are 16 residues in the CDR3. The V gene's germline CDR1 is LGHNA and CDR2 YSLEER. CDR3: CASSQFGQGMNTEAFF.

This chain connects TRBV30 to TRBJ2-1. From germline, CDR1 is GTSNPN and CDR2 SVGIG (reference sequence). This CDR3 is built from 15 residues. The chain's CDR3 is CAWSVTLYPNQEQFF.

This chain joins TRBV29-1 and TRBJ2-2. CDR1 SQVTM and CDR2 ANQGSEA come from the germline V gene. The CDR3 spans 14 residues. The CDR3 protein is CSVTGTANTGELFF.

This chain uses TRBV29-1 with TRBJ1-1; without DNA, the TCRdb call of TRBD1 cannot be checked. The CDR3 totals 14 residues. Germline V gene lookup returns CDR1 SQVTM and CDR2 ANQGSEA. CDR3 region: CSVYEQGRNTEAFF.

The V gene is TRBV4-1, the J gene TRBJ2-1; TCRdb picks TRBD1, but there is no DNA to check that call. The CDR3 is 15 residues long. CDR1 and CDR2 from the germline V gene are MGHRA and YSYEKL. The CDR3 sequence is CASSQEPGQRGEQFF.

The chain recombines TRBV28 with TRBJ2-1; TCRdb calls TRBD1, which cannot be checked without DNA. This CDR3 spans 16 amino acids. Germline V lookup: CDR1 MDHEN, CDR2 SYDVKM. The CDR3 region is CASSTPGQGRGNEQFF.

The gene calls are TRBV5-1 and TRBJ2-2; absent DNA, TCRdb's TRBD1 call cannot be checked. CDR3 length: 16 amino acids. CDR1 and CDR2 (germline): SGHRS, YFSETQ. The CDR3 protein is CASSLVPWGDTGELFF.

Here the CDR3 reads CACPQGNYGYTF. The gene calls are TRBV30 and TRBJ1-2; TCRdb proposes TRBD1, but this gene call is untestable without DNA. The germline V gene has CDR1 GTSNPN and CDR2 SVGIG (reference sequence). This CDR3 is 12 amino acids long.

The genes are TRBV7-9 and TRBJ1-2; TCRdb's D call of TRBD1 is untestable without DNA. The CDR3 has 18 residues. The germline gives CDR1 SEHNR, CDR2 FQNEAQ (reference sequence). CDR3 protein: CASSLVYMTAPYGYGYTF.

The rearrangement joins TRBV28 to TRBJ2-7; TCRdb indicates TRBD2, and absent DNA this call remains unverified. Germline values: CDR1 MDHEN, CDR2 SYDVKM. CDR3 length: 13 residues. CDR3 loop: CASSFPGLYEQYF.